This T cell receptor beta chain emerged from a study of blood T cell repertoires in COVID-19. Under the authors' procedure: Amplification from reference gene primers served as the basis for estimated nucleated cell counts. Repertoires were generated with immunoSEQ multiplex PCR, while TCRdb's copy carries only in-frame clones and drops some. V, J and clone size are those of that table, while D and trimming were read from the DNA. The sample holds approximately 160,000 clones, 65% to 85% seen once. V was shortened by 2 bases and J by 4 bases, with 6 bases between the two germline ends. The CDR3 is 13 amino acids. Germline V lookup: CDR1 MNHEY, CDR2 SMNVEV (reference sequence).

The receptor was derived from a man in his 60s with active or convalescent COVID-19. The rearrangement uses TRBV27 and TRBJ2-1; weak D call: TRBD2 (5 bases). The specimen was peripheral blood. CDR3 region: CASSLTGYNEQFF. CDR3 coding DNA: TGTGCCAGCAGTTTAACGGGGTACAATGAGCAGTTCTTC.